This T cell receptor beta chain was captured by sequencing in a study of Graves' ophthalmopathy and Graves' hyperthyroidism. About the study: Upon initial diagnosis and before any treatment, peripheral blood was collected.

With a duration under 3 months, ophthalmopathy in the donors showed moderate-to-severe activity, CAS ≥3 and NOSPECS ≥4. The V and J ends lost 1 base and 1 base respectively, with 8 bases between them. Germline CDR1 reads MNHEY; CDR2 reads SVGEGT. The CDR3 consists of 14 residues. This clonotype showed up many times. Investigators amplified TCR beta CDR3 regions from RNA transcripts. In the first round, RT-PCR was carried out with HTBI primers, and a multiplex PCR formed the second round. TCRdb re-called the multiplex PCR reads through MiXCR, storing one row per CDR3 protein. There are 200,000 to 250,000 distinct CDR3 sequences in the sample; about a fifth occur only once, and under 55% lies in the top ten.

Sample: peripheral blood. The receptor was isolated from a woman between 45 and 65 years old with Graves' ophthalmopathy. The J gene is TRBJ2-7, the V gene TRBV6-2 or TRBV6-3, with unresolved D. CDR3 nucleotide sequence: TGTGCCAGCAGTTACTATCAGATTTCCTACGAGCAGTACTTC. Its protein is CASSYYQISYEQYF.